Sequencing of this T cell receptor beta chain was carried out in a study of T cell changes during pregnancy in multiple sclerosis. Measured with immunoSEQ multiplex PCR; TCRdb has only the in-frame clones, and not every one. The table has over 50,000 clones, 90% seen once. V was pared by 9 bases and J by 6 bases, with 12 bases of the junction left unmatched. Germline-derived CDR1 and CDR2 are LNHDA and SQIVND (reference sequence). This CDR3 is built from 14 residues. The starting material was peripheral blood, obtained in the first trimester of pregnancy. The sequence derives from a female donor in good health, enrolled as a control in a pregnancy study. The chain uses TRBV19 and TRBJ1-1; TRBD1 matches at 8 bases. The CDR3 DNA follows: TGTGCCAGCTTACCACAGGGGGAGGGCGCTGAAGCTTTCTTT. Translation gives CASLPQGEGAEAFF.